This passage covers 5 T cell receptor beta chains from one sample sequenced in a study of OX40 agonist ivuxolimab in advanced cancers. Clones were sequenced by immunoSEQ multiplex PCR, and TCRdb holds only the in-frame ones, with some missing. The sample lists more than 30,000 clones, 88% seen once, with about 4.2% in the top ten. The sample here was CD4+ or CD8+ T cells sorted from blood, taken in a trial of the OX40 agonist ivuxolimab. The receptors shown here come from an adult with an advanced solid tumor such as melanoma, head and neck, liver or kidney cancer.

This chain joins TRBV2 and TRBJ1-6; D is undetermined. Germline-derived CDR1 and CDR2 are SNHLY and FYNNEI. The CDR3 sequence is 12 residues long. Trimming left V 6 bases short and J 9 bases short, with 9 bases between. For the CDR3, the DNA is TGTGCCAGCAGCTCGGACCTTTCACCCCTCCACTTT. Protein: CASSSDLSPLHF.

The chain combines TRBV19 with TRBJ2-3; 10 bases are a match to TRBD2. J was trimmed by 3 bases and V by 5 bases; bases with no gene match: 2. From germline, CDR1 is LNHDA and CDR2 SQIVND (reference sequence). This CDR3 comprises 14 residues. This chain's CDR3 is CASSASGRTDTQYF. The CDR3 region has the DNA TGTGCCAGTAGTGCTAGCGGGAGAACAGATACGCAGTATTTT.

This sequence joins TRBV7-2 and TRBJ2-3; maybe TRBD1 (7 bases). The CDR3 sequence is 12 residues long. Trimming shortened V by 2 bases and J by 14 bases, and 14 bases separated the two germline ends. Germline values: CDR1 SGHTA, CDR2 FQGNSA. The CDR3 reads CASSLLGQGGYF. CDR3 DNA: TGTGCCAGCAGCTTACTGGGGCAGGGGGGGTATTTT.

In its sample, this clone was seen a few times. The rearrangement uses TRBV29-1 and TRBJ2-3; 11 nucleotides agree with TRBD2. CDR1 and CDR2 from the germline V gene are SQVTM and ANQGSEA. Trimming removed 3 bases from V and 0 bases from J; junction bases left unmatched: 8. CDR3 length: 17 residues. The CDR3 nucleotides are TGCAGCGTTGACCATTTGGGACTAGCGGAGAGCACAGATACGCAGTATTTT. Its translation: CSVDHLGLAESTDTQYF.

This clone was found once. The rearrangement links TRBV5-1 to TRBJ2-3; perhaps TRBD1 as D (5 bases). This CDR3 spans 15 amino acids. Looked up from germline, CDR1 is SGHRS and CDR2 is YFSETQ. V lost 4 bases and J lost 4, with 16 bases in between. Here the CDR3 reads CASSRRRQTADTQYF. CDR3 sequence (DNA): TGCGCCAGCAGCCGACGACGACAGACCGCAGATACGCAGTATTTT.